The 25 T cell receptor beta chains below all came from one sample that was sequenced in a study of blood T cell repertoires in COVID-19. The assay was immunoSEQ multiplex PCR, and TCRdb's table has in-frame clones only and misses some. This table holds 35,000 to 40,000 clones, over 70% found once. Sequenced material: peripheral blood. The receptor source for this set is a man older than 75 with active or convalescent COVID-19.

The rearrangement joins TRBV10-3 to TRBJ1-3; perhaps TRBD1 as D (6 bases). Germline CDR1 reads ENHRY; CDR2 reads SYGVKD. Trimming left V 2 bases short and J 4 bases short, with 12 bases between. The CDR3 has 15 amino acids. CDR3 in DNA: TGTGCCATCAGTGAGGGGGACATTCAGGGAAACACCATATATTTT. It is translated as CAISEGDIQGNTIYF.

The V and J genes are TRBV9 and TRBJ2-3, with TRBD2 matching 7 bases. V lost 0 bases, J lost 3 bases, and 4 bases stayed unmatched. Germline assignment: CDR1 SGDLS and CDR2 YYNGEE. This CDR3 is 15 amino acids long. The CDR3, as DNA: TGTGCCAGCAGCGTAGGACTAGCAGGGACAGATACGCAGTATTTT. Amino acid sequence: CASSVGLAGTDTQYF.

The chain combines TRBV24-1 with TRBJ1-2; 9 nucleotides match TRBD1. This CDR3 contains 15 residues. CDR1 and CDR2 (germline): KGHDR, SFDVKD. Unmatched junction bases numbered 4, after V lost 4 bases and J lost 2 bases. The CDR3 is CATSDSGTGNYGYTF. In nucleotides, the CDR3 is TGTGCCACCAGTGACTCCGGGACAGGGAACTATGGCTACACCTTC.

This chain joins TRBV19 and TRBJ1-2, with D possibly TRBD1 on 5 matching bases. Germline CDR1 and CDR2: LNHDA and SQIVND (reference sequence). Trimming shortened V by 6 bases and J by 14 bases, and 22 bases separated the two germline ends. This CDR3 contains 13 residues. The CDR3 bases are TGTGCCAGTAGAACAGATAGGGAGGGGTCGGCGACCTTC. This sequence encodes CASRTDREGSATF.

The chain carries TRBV19 and TRBJ2-1; possibly TRBD2 for D (6 bases). The V gene's germline CDR1 is LNHDA and CDR2 SQIVND (reference sequence). With 10 bases removed from V and 9 bases from J, the gap between germline ends came to 22 bases. This CDR3 comprises 14 residues. The DNA of the CDR3 is TGTGCCACGCGCTACGGGCCAAGGAGGGGTGAGCAGTTCTTC. Protein sequence: CATRYGPRRGEQFF.

The sample holds one count of this clone. The CDR3 reads CASRGGPATNEKLFF. The CDR3 coding sequence is TGTGCCAGCAGGGGGGGACCTGCAACTAATGAAAAACTGTTTTTT. This rearrangement joins TRBV6-5 to TRBJ1-4; TRBD1 might be the D (5 bases). The V end lost 6 bases, the J end lost 0 bases, and 11 bases lay between the germline ends. The CDR3 contains 15 residues. The germline CDR1 and CDR2 sequences are MNHEY and SVGAGI.

This clone appeared a single time. V usage is TRBV2 and J usage is TRBJ1-5, with unresolved D. This CDR3 has 15 residues. Germline loops: CDR1 SNHLY, CDR2 FYNNEI. The ends were cut back, 0 bases at V and 11 bases at J, with 17 bases in the middle. The DNA of the CDR3 is TGTGCCAGCAGTGAAGCGCTTCGGGGATCGAGGGCCCAGCATTTT. It yields the protein CASSEALRGSRAQHF.

V and J are TRBV6-2 or TRBV6-3 and TRBJ2-7; tentative D call: TRBD1 (6 bases). Trimming stripped 0 bases from V and 7 bases from J, with 10 bases between. Germline-derived CDR1 and CDR2 are MNHEY and SVGEGT. The CDR3 is made up of 13 amino acids. The CDR3 DNA sequence: TGTGCCAGCAGTTACTCTTCCCAGGGGGAGCAGTACTTC. This sequence encodes CASSYSSQGEQYF.

The chain links TRBV2 to TRBJ2-3, with 9 bases aligning to TRBD2. Trimming at V came to 5 bases and at J to 3 bases, leaving 6 bases not matched to a gene. Germline V CDR1 and CDR2: SNHLY, FYNNEI. This CDR3 region has 15 residues. The CDR3: CASSTAGGQTDTQYF. The CDR3 DNA reads TGTGCCAGCAGTACGGCGGGGGGGCAGACAGATACGCAGTATTTT.

This sequence joins TRBV7-2 and TRBJ2-3; 8 bases align to TRBD2. The ends lost 5 bases at V and 0 bases at J; junction bases unmatched: 4. This CDR3 has 15 amino acids. The V gene's germline CDR1 is SGHTA and CDR2 FQGNSA. The DNA of the CDR3 is TGTGCCAGCAGCGCACTAGCGGTTAGCACAGATACGCAGTATTTT. This translates into CASSALAVSTDTQYF.

CDR3 in DNA: TGTGCCAGCGGGACTAGCGGGTACAATGAGCAGTTCTTC. Amino acid sequence: CASGTSGYNEQFF. The chain joins TRBV19 to TRBJ2-1, with 12 bases identical to TRBD2. Per germline, CDR1 LNHDA and CDR2 SQIVND (reference sequence). With 9 bases clipped from V and 4 bases from J, the junction kept 1 base outside the gene matches. The CDR3 is made up of 13 amino acids.

The chain has TRBV3-1 (or the pseudogene TRBV3-2) and TRBJ1-6; D remains ambiguous. This CDR3 is built from 14 residues. CDR1 LGHDT and CDR2 YNNKEL come from the germline V gene (reference sequence). Deletions cut 0 bases from V and 8 bases from J, with 8 bases between. CDR3 protein: CASSQDLRDSPLHF. The CDR3 coding sequence is TGTGCCAGCAGCCAAGATTTGAGGGATTCACCCCTCCACTTT.

The chain couples TRBV7-8 to TRBJ2-1, with TRBD2 matching 8 bases. CDR1 and CDR2 (germline): SGHVS, FQNEAQ. The CDR3 is made up of 15 amino acids. Losses at the gene ends were 7 bases for V and 6 bases for J; bases not matched to a gene: 11. CDR3 bases: TGTGCCAGCACCCCACCCGGGAGGGCCATCAATGAGCAGTTCTTC. Its protein product is CASTPPGRAINEQFF.

The gene calls are TRBV24-1 and TRBJ2-1, with 11 bases matching TRBD2. The CDR3 contains 17 residues. J was trimmed by 1 base and V by 9 bases; bases with no gene match: 10. CDR1 KGHDR and CDR2 SFDVKD come from the germline V gene. The CDR3 is CATLLGGTSGSYNEQFF. As DNA, the CDR3 is TGTGCCACCCTTCTGGGGGGGACTAGCGGATCCTACAATGAGCAGTTCTTC.

The J gene is TRBJ2-2, the V gene TRBV11-3; 9 bases map to TRBD1. The ends lost 3 bases at V and 7 bases at J; junction bases unmatched: 3. The CDR3 is 14 residues long. The germline gives CDR1 SGHNT, CDR2 YENEEA. The CDR3, as DNA: TGTGCCAGCAGCTTGCGACAGGGGGTCGGGGAGCTGTTTTTT. This gives the protein CASSLRQGVGELFF.

The chain carries TRBV7-8 and TRBJ2-7; 12 bases are a match to TRBD2. V gave up 7 bases and J gave up 12 bases; unmatched junction bases: 13. Germline lookup yields CDR1 SGHVS and CDR2 FQNEAQ. The CDR3 loop spans 14 amino acids. CDR3 nucleotide sequence: TGTGCCAGCACCCGTCAGACTAGCGGGAGCCCATTGTACTTC. As protein: CASTRQTSGSPLYF.

V and J are TRBV11-3 and TRBJ2-7; no firm D call. Germline assignment: CDR1 SGHNT and CDR2 YENEEA. This CDR3 comprises 14 residues. With 7 bases removed from V and 4 bases from J, the gap between germline ends came to 17 bases. In DNA, the CDR3 is TGTGCCAGCATGCCTCCGGGTTCATTATACGAGCAGTACTTC. Its protein is CASMPPGSLYEQYF.

V and J are TRBV19 and TRBJ1-3, with 8 positions matching TRBD1. The germline gives CDR1 LNHDA, CDR2 SQIVND (reference sequence). The CDR3 has 17 amino acids. V lost 4 bases, J lost 1 base, and 9 bases stayed unmatched. The CDR3 is CASSNSGTGRSGNTIYF. DNA of the CDR3: TGTGCCAGTAGTAACTCCGGGACAGGCAGATCTGGAAACACCATATATTTT. Supplemented by reference TRBV19 and TRBJ1-3, the full variable domain reads DGGITQSPKYLFRKEGQNVTLSCEQNLNHDAMYWYRQDPGQGLRLIYYSQIVNDFQKGDIAEGYSVSREKKESFPLTVTSAQKNPTAFYLCASSNSGTGRSGNTIYFGEGSWLTVV.

The rearrangement links TRBV7-2 to TRBJ2-7; 7 nucleotides line up with TRBD1. CDR1 SGHTA and CDR2 FQGNSA come from the germline V gene. The CDR3 runs to 14 residues. V trimming: 4 bases; J trimming: 2 bases; junction bases outside the gene matches: 5. The CDR3 coding sequence is TGTGCCAGCAGCTGGGCAGGGGGTGCCTACGAGCAGTACTTC. This sequence encodes CASSWAGGAYEQYF.

A few counts support this clone. The chain is built from TRBV7-2 and TRBJ2-3, with 11 bases identical to TRBD2. J gave up 6 bases and V 4 bases, and 18 bases lay outside the gene matches. This CDR3 has 19 amino acids. CDR1 and CDR2 from the germline V gene are SGHTA and FQGNSA. In nucleotides, the CDR3 is TGTGCCAGCAGCTATCCCGGAACTAGCGGGGGCCCCCAGCGGGATACGCAGTATTTT. Its translation is CASSYPGTSGGPQRDTQYF.

The chain recombines TRBV20-1 with TRBJ2-7; D is unclear. The V gene lost 3 bases and the J gene lost 4 bases, with 16 bases spanning the gap. Germline V CDR1 and CDR2: DFQATT, SNEGSKA (reference sequence). The CDR3 consists of 14 residues. The CDR3 nucleotides are TGCAGTGCTAGTTGGGCAGGTCCCCCTTACGAGCAGTACTTC. It encodes CSASWAGPPYEQYF.

The CDR3 DNA reads TGTGCCAGCAGTCGACAGGGCGGTCAGCCCCAGCATTTT. This translates into CASSRQGGQPQHF. The gene calls are TRBV7-9 and TRBJ1-5; 7 bases are a match to TRBD1. Per germline, CDR1 SEHNR and CDR2 FQNEAQ (reference sequence). J was trimmed by 6 bases and V by 6 bases; bases with no gene match: 5. The CDR3 length is 13 residues. Full variable domain (remainder filled in from reference TRBV7-9 and TRBJ1-5): DTGVSQNPRHKITKRGQNVTFRCDPISEHNRLYWYRQTLGQGPEFLTYFQNEAQLEKSRLLSDRFSAERPKGSFSTLEIQRTEQGDSAMYLCASSRQGGQPQHFGDGTRLSIL.

The chain uses TRBV5-4 and TRBJ1-3; weak D call: TRBD1 (6 bases). The CDR3 length is 15 residues. V was trimmed by 4 bases and J by 1 base, leaving 12 bases between them. The V gene's germline CDR1 is SGHNT and CDR2 YYREEE (reference sequence). CDR3 in amino acids: CASSAQGRSGNTIYF. The CDR3 DNA follows: TGTGCCAGCAGCGCGCAGGGGCGTTCTGGAAACACCATATATTTT.

The V call is TRBV4-2, the J call TRBJ1-5, with 11 bases fitting TRBD1. This CDR3 has 18 residues. CDR1 LGHNA and CDR2 YNFKEQ come from the germline V gene. With V trimmed by 1 base and J by 6 bases, 11 bases remained unmatched. In nucleotides, the CDR3 is TGTGCCAGCAGCCAAGGGTGGACAGGGGGCGTCGTCGGTCAGCCCCAGCATTTT. This codes for CASSQGWTGGVVGQPQHF.

J is TRBJ2-7 and V is TRBV6-5; D is possibly TRBD1 (6 bases). The germline V gene encodes CDR1 MNHEY and CDR2 SVGAGI. Trimming shortened V by 6 bases and J by 0 bases, and 12 bases separated the two germline ends. The CDR3 spans 14 residues. CDR3 coding DNA: TGTGCCAGCAGCCGGACAGTGACCTCCTACGAGCAGTACTTC. Protein sequence: CASSRTVTSYEQYF.